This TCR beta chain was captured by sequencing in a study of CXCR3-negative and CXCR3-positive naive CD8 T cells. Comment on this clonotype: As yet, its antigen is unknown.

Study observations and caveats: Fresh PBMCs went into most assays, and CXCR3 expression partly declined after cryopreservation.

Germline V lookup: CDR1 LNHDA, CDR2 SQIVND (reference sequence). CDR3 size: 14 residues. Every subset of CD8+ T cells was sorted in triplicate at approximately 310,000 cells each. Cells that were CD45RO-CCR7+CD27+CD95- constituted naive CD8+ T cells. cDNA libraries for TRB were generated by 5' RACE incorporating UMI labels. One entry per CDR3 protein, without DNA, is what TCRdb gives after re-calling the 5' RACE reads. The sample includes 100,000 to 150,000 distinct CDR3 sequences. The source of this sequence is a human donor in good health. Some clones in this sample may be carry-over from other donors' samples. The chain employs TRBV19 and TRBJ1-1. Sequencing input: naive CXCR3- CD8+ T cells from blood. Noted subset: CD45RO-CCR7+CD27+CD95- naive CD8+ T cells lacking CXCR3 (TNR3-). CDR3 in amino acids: CASSTGFGLNEAFF.